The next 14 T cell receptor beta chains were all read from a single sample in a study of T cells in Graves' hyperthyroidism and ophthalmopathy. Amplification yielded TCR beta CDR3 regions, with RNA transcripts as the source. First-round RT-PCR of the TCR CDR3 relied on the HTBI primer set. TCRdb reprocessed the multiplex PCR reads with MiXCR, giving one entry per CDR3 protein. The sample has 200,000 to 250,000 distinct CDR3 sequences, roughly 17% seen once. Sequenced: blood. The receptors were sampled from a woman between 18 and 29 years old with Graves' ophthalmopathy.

CDR3 bases: TGTGCCAGCAGCGTAGCTCCAGGCGGGGGGGCGTCTGAGCAGTTCTTC. Amino acid sequence: CASSVAPGGGASEQFF. The chain is built from TRBV9 and TRBJ2-1; 9 positions match TRBD2. This CDR3 has 16 amino acids. The V gene end was trimmed by 0 bases and the J gene end by 9 bases; junction bases not matched to a gene: 10. The germline V gene has CDR1 SGDLS and CDR2 YYNGEE.

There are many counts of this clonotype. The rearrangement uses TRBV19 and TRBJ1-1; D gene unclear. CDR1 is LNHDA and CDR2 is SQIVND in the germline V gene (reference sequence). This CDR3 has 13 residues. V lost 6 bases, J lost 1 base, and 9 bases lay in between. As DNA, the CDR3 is TGTGCCAGTAGAATTAAGAGGAACACTGAAGCTTTCTTT. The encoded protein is CASRIKRNTEAFF.

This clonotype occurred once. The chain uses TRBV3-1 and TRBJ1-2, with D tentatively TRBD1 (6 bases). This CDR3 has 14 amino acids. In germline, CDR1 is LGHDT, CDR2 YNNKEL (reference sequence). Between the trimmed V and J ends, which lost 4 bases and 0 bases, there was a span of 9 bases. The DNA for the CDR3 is TGTGCCAGCAGCCCGGCAGGGGCTAACTATGGCTACACCTTC. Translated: CASSPAGANYGYTF. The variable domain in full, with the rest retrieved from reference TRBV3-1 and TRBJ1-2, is DTAVSQTPKYLVTQMGNDKSIKCEQNLGHDTMYWYKQDSKKFLKIMFSYNNKELIINETVPNRFSPKSPDKAHLNLHINSLELGDSAVYFCASSPAGANYGYTFGSGTRLTVV.

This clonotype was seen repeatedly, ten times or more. CDR3 loop: CASSLTRHMHEQYF. CDR3 coding DNA: TGTGCCAGCAGCTTAACTAGGCATATGCACGAGCAGTACTTC. V and J are TRBV11-3 and TRBJ2-7; weak D call: TRBD2 (5 bases). CDR1 is SGHNT and CDR2 is YENEEA in the germline V gene. There are 14 residues in the CDR3. Deletions cut 2 bases from V and 5 bases from J, with 13 bases between.

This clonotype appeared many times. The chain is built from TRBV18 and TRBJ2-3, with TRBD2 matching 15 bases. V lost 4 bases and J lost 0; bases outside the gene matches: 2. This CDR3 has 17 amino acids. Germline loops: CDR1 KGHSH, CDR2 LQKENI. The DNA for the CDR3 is TGTGCCAGCTCACGGACTAGCGGGGGGGCCAGCACAGATACGCAGTATTTT. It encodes CASSRTSGGASTDTQYF.

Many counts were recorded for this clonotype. CDR3 residues: CASSPRSTRTYEQYF. In nucleotides, the CDR3 is TGTGCCAGCAGTCCCAGATCGACAAGAACCTACGAGCAGTACTTC. V gene TRBV3-1 combines with J gene TRBJ2-7; no clear D gene. This CDR3 is built from 15 residues. Germline loops: CDR1 LGHDT, CDR2 YNNKEL (reference sequence). The V end lost 6 bases, the J end lost 2 bases, and 17 bases lay between the germline ends.

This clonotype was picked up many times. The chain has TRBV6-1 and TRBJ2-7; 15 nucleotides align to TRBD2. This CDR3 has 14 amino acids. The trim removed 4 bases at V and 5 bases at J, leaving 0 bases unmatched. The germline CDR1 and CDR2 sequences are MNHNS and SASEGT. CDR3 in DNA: TGTGCCAGCAGTGGGACTAGCGGGGGGGACGAGCAGTACTTC. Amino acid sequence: CASSGTSGGDEQYF.

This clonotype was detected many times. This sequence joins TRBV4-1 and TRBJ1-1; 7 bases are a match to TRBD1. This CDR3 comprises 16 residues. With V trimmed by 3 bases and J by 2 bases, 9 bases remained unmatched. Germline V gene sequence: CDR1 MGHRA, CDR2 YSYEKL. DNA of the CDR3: TGCGCCAGCAGCCACCGGAAAGGGGACAGAAACACTGAAGCTTTCTTT. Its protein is CASSHRKGDRNTEAFF.

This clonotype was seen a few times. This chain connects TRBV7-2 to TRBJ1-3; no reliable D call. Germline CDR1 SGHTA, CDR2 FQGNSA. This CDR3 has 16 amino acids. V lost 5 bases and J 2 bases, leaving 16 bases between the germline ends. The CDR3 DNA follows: TGTGCCAGCAGCACTAGAAGCTGGATAGCTGGAAACACCATATATTTT. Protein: CASSTRSWIAGNTIYF.

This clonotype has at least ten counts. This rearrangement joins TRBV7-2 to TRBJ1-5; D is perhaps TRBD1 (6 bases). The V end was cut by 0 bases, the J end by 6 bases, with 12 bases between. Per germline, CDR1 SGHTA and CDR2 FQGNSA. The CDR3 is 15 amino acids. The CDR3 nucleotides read TGTGCCAGCAGCTTAGCGCGGGGGCTCGGTCAGCCCCAGCATTTT. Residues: CASSLARGLGQPQHF.

As DNA, the CDR3 is TGTGCCAGCAGCCAAGGGGACAGGCCCTACGAGCAGTACTTC. Translated, it gives CASSQGDRPYEQYF. The chain uses TRBV12-3 or TRBV12-4 and TRBJ2-7, with TRBD1 identical over 8 bases. Trimming cost V 6 bases and J 2 bases; bases outside gene matches: 6. The CDR3 is 14 amino acids.

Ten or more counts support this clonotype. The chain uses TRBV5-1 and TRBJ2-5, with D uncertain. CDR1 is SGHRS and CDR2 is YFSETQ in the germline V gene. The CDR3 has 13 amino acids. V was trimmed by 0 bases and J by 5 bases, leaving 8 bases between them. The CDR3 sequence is CASSLARLETQYF. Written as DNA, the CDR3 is TGCGCCAGCAGCTTGGCCAGATTGGAGACCCAGTACTTC.

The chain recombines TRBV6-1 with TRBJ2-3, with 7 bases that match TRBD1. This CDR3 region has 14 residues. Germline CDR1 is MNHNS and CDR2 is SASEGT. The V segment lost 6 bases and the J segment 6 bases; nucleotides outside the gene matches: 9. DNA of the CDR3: TGTGCCAGCAGCCGACGGACCAGGGGGGATACGCAGTATTTT. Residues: CASSRRTRGDTQYF.

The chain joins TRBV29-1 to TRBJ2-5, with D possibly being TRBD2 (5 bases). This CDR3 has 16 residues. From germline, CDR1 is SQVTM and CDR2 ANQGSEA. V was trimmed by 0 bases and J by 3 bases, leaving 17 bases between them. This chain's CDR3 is CSVEDLIEKRKETQYF. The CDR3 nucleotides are TGCAGCGTTGAAGATCTTATAGAAAAGCGGAAAGAGACCCAGTACTTC.